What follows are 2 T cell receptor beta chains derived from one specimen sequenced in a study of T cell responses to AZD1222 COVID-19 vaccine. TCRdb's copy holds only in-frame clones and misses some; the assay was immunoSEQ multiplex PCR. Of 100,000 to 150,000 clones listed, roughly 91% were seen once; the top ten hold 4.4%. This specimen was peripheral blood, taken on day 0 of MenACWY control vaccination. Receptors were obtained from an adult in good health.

DNA of the CDR3: TGTGCCAGCAGTTACTTCGGGGTCCGCCGGTACGAGCAGTACTTC. It translates to CASSYFGVRRYEQYF. The rearrangement links TRBV6-5 to TRBJ2-7; D perhaps matches TRBD2 (5 bases). CDR3 size: 15 residues. Per the germline V gene, CDR1 is MNHEY and CDR2 is SVGAGI. Deletions cut 1 base from V and 4 bases from J, with 14 bases between.

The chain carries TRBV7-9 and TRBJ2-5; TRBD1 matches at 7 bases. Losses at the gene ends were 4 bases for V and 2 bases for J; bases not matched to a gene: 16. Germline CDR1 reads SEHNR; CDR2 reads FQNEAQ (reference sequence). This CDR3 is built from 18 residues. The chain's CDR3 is CASSSGVGTGQRQETQYF. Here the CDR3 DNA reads TGTGCCAGCAGCTCGGGCGTGGGAACGGGACAGAGACAAGAGACCCAGTACTTC.